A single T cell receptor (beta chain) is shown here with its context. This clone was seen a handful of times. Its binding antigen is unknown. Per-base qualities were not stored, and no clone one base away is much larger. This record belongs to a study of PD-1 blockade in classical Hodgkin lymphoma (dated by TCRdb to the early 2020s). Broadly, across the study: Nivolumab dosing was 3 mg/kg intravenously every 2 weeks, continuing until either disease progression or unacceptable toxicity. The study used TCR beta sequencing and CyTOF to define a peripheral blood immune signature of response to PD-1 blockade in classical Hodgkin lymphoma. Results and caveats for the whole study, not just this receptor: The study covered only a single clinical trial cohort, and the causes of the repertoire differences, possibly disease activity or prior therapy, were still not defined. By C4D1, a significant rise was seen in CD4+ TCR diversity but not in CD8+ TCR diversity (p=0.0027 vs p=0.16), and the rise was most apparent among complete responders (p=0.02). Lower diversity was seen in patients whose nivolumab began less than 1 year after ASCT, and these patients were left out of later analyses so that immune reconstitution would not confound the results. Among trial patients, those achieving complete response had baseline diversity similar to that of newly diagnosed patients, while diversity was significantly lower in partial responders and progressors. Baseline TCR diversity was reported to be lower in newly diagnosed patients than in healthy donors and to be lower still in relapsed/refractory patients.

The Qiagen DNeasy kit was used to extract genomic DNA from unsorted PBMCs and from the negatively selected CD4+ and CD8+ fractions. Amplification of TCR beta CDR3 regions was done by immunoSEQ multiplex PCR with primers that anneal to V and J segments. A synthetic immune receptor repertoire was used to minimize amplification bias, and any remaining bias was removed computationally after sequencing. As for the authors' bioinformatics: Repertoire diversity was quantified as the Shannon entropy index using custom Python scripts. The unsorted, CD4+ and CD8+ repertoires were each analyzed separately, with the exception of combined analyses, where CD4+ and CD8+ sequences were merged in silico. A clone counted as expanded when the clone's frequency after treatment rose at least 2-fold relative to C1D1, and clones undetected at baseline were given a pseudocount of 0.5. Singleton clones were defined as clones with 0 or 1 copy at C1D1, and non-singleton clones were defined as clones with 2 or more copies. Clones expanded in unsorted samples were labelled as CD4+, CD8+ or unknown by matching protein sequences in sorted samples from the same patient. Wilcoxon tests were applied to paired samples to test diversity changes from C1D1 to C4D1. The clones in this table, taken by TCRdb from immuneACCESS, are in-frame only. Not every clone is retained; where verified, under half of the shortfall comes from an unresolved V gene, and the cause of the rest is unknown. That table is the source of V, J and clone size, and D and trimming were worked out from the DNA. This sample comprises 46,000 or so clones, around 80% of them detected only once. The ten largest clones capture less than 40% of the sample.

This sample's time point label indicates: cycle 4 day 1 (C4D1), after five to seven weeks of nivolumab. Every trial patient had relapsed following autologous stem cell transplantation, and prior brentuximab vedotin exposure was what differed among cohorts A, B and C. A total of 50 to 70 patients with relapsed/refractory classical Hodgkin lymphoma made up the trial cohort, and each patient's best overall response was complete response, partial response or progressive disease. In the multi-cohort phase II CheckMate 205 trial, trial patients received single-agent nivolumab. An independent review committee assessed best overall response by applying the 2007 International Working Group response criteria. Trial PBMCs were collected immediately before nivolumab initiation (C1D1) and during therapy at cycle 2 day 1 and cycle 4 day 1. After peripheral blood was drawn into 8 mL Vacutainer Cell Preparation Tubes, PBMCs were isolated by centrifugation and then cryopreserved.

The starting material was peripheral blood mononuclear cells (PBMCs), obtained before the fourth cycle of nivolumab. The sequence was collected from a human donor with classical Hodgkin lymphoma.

The bases are TGTGCCAGCAGCTCAGGACAGGGGGCTTGGAACACTGAAGCTTTCTTT. This is translated as CASSSGQGAWNTEAFF. Here the chain combines TRBV11-2 and TRBJ1-1; 11 nucleotides in the junction match TRBD1. The CDR1 and CDR2 encoded by the germline V gene are SGHAT and FQNNGV. The CDR3 has 16 amino acids, counting the end cysteine and phenylalanine. CDR3 DNA is the only sequence kept; it has 48 bases, read in frame from the first base. Trimming takes 4 bases off V and 1 base off J; junction bases not matched to a gene: 5.